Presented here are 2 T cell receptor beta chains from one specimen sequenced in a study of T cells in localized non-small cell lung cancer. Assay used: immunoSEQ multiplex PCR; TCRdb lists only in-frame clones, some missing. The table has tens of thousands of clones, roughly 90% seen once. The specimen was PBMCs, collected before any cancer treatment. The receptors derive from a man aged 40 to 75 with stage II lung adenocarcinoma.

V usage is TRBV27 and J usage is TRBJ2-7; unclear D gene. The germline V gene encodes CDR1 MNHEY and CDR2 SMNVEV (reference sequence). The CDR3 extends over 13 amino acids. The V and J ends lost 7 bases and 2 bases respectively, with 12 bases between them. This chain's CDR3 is CASTSSSAYEQYF. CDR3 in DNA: TGTGCCAGCACCTCGTCGTCGGCCTACGAGCAGTACTTC.

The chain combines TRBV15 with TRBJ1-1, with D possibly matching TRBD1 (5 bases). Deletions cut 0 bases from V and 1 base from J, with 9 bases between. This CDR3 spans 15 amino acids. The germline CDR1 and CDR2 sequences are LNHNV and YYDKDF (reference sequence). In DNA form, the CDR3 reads TGTGCCACCAGCAGAGAGATAGGACAGAACACTGAAGCTTTCTTT. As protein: CATSREIGQNTEAFF.